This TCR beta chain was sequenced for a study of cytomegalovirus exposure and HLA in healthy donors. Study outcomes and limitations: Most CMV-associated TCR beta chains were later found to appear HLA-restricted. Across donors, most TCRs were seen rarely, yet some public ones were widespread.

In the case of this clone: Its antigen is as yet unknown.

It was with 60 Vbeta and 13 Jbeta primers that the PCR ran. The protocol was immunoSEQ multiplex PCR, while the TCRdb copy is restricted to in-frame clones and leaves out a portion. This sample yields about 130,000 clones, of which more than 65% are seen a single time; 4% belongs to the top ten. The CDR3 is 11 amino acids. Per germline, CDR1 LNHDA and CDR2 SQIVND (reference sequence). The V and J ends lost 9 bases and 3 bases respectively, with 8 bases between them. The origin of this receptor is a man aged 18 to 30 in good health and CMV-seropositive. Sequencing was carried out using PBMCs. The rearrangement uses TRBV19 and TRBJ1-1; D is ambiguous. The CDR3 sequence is CASGIYTEAFF. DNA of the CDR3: TGTGCCAGCGGGATATACACTGAAGCTTTCTTT.